Detailed here is one TCR beta chain. In assigning cohorts, the study relied on participant-reported clinical history. Under the authors' procedure: Quantification of nucleated cells was approximated via reference gene primer amplification. The protocol was immunoSEQ multiplex PCR, while the TCRdb copy is restricted to in-frame clones and leaves out a portion. V, J and clone size are those of that table, while D and trimming were read from the DNA. The sample shows some 400,000 clones, around 92% of them seen only once. This sample stems from a study of blood T cell repertoires in COVID-19. As for the study in general: Both acute and convalescent COVID-19 samples were obtained from the United States, Italy and Spain.

This CDR3 region has 15 residues. Looked up from germline, CDR1 is MNHEY and CDR2 is SMNVEV (reference sequence). Trimming cost V 2 bases and J 5 bases; bases outside gene matches: 6. The origin of this receptor is a woman between 25 and 40 years old who had recovered from COVID-19. The sequencing input was PBMCs or T cells enriched from blood (not recorded which). V is TRBV27 and J is TRBJ2-3; 8 nucleotides match TRBD2. The CDR3 sequence is CASSLGGTRRDTQYF. In nucleotides, the CDR3 is TGTGCCAGCAGTTTAGGGGGGACTAGACGAGATACGCAGTATTTT.